This T cell receptor (beta chain) was sequenced during a study of blood T cell repertoires in COVID-19. Study in general: Spain, Italy and the United States supplied samples that represented acute and convalescent COVID-19. Sample material is recorded as cDNA or gDNA derived from T cells, B-cell-depleted T cells, or PBMCs.

Per the study methods: Amplification of reference gene primers was used by the study to estimate nucleated cell counts. Assay used: immunoSEQ multiplex PCR; TCRdb lists only in-frame clones, some missing. V and J calls and clone size come straight from that table; D and trimming were deduced from the DNA. The sample has some 150,000 clones; 89% are singletons. Trimming removed 2 bases from V and 1 base from J; junction bases left unmatched: 7. The CDR3 extends over 16 amino acids. Germline loops: CDR1 SGHDT, CDR2 YYEEEE. The chain couples TRBV5-6 to TRBJ1-1, with 8 bases lining up with TRBD1. This receptor was taken from a man aged 55-75 years with acute or convalescent COVID-19. The sequenced material came from peripheral blood. The DNA of the CDR3 is TGTGCCAGCAGCTTTATCAGGGGGCAGGGGAACACTGAAGCTTTCTTT. Translated, it gives CASSFIRGQGNTEAFF. The entire variable domain, with the rest obtained from reference TRBV5-6 and TRBJ1-1, is as follows: DAGVTQSPTHLIKTRGQQVTLRCSPKSGHDTVSWYQQALGQGPQFIFQYYEEEERQRGNFPDRFSGHQFPNYSSELNVNALLLGDSALYLCASSFIRGQGNTEAFFGQGTRLTVV.